These 8 T cell receptor beta chains originate from one sample sequenced in a study of OX40 agonist ivuxolimab in advanced cancers. The method was immunoSEQ multiplex PCR; TCRdb's version includes in-frame clones alone and lacks a portion of them. The top ten hold 1% to 1.3% of the sample, which has 75,000 to 90,000 clones, more than 85% seen once. The sequencing used CD4+ or CD8+ T cells sorted from blood, collected in a trial of the OX40 agonist ivuxolimab. The receptors were sampled from an adult with an advanced solid tumor such as melanoma, head and neck, liver or kidney cancer.

J is TRBJ2-5 and V is TRBV11-1, with 7 bases lining up with TRBD2. The CDR3 length is 15 residues. The ends lost 5 bases at V and 5 bases at J; junction bases unmatched: 11. Germline V gene data show CDR1 as SGHAT and CDR2 as FQDESV (reference sequence). The CDR3 region is CASSPRTWGGETQYF. CDR3 in DNA: TGTGCCAGCAGCCCACGGACTTGGGGAGGGGAGACCCAGTACTTC.

This chain joins TRBV19 and TRBJ2-5, with 9 bases identical to TRBD2. The CDR3 has 14 residues. With 5 bases clipped from V and 2 bases from J, the junction kept 3 bases outside the gene matches. The germline CDR1 and CDR2 sequences are LNHDA and SQIVND (reference sequence). CDR3 nucleotides: TGTGCCAGTAGTCGAGCGGGAGGACAAGAGACCCAGTACTTC. It translates to CASSRAGGQETQYF.

The chain recombines TRBV6-6 with TRBJ2-2; either TRBD1 or TRBD2 may fit D (5 bases each). The CDR3 loop spans 14 amino acids. V shed 6 bases and J shed 0 bases, with 8 bases lying between them. Germline V gene data show CDR1 as MNHNY and CDR2 as SVGAGI (reference sequence). The chain's CDR3 is CASSSGPNTGELFF. CDR3 nucleotides: TGTGCCAGCAGCTCGGGACCGAACACCGGGGAGCTGTTTTTT.

The chain employs TRBV2 and TRBJ1-1; a possible D gene is TRBD1 (5 bases). CDR1 and CDR2 from the germline V gene are SNHLY and FYNNEI. The CDR3 has 13 residues. Trimming pared 4 bases from V and 4 bases from J, leaving 10 bases between. CDR3 residues: CASSGLQGTEAFF. For the CDR3, the DNA is TGTGCCAGCAGTGGACTCCAGGGCACTGAAGCTTTCTTT.

The chain uses TRBV5-6 and TRBJ2-1; 10 bases are shared with TRBD2. The CDR3 consists of 16 residues. Germline trimming cut 0 bases from V and 4 bases from J; bases unmatched to any gene: 4. CDR1 is SGHDT and CDR2 is YYEEEE in the germline V gene. The CDR3 region has the DNA TGTGCCAGCAGCTTGGCTCCAGCGGGAGGGTACAATGAGCAGTTCTTC. Translation gives CASSLAPAGGYNEQFF.

This clone was observed a handful of times. This chain joins TRBV30 and TRBJ1-1, with D possibly being TRBD1 (5 bases). Trimming cost V 5 bases and J 11 bases, with 15 bases left between them. This CDR3 contains 11 residues. Per the germline V gene, CDR1 is GTSNPN and CDR2 is SVGIG (reference sequence). The CDR3 region is CAWGRQLEAFF. The CDR3 DNA is TGTGCCTGGGGCAGACAGCTTGAGGCTTTCTTT.

The chain couples TRBV11-3 to TRBJ2-1; 9 bases line up with TRBD2. The trim removed 6 bases at V and 1 base at J, leaving 4 bases unmatched. The CDR3 runs 15 residues. Germline CDR1 SGHNT, CDR2 YENEEA. CDR3 residues: CASRQREASYNEQFF. The CDR3 region has the DNA TGTGCCAGCAGGCAGCGGGAGGCATCCTACAATGAGCAGTTCTTC.

The chain has TRBV2 and TRBJ1-2, with a weak D call TRBD1 (5 bases). Germline V lookup: CDR1 SNHLY, CDR2 FYNNEI. CDR3 length: 13 residues. V was shortened by 3 bases and J by 1 base, with 6 bases between the two germline ends. The CDR3: CASSDQGNYGYTF. CDR3 nucleotide sequence: TGTGCCAGCAGTGACCAGGGTAACTATGGCTACACCTTC.